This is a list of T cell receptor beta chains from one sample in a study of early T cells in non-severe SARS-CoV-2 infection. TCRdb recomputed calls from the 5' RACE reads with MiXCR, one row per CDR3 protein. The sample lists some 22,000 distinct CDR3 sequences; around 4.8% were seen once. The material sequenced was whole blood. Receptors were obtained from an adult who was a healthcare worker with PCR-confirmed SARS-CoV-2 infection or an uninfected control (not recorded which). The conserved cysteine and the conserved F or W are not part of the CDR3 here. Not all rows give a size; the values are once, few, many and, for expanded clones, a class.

cdr3_aa: ASTIWGTETYEQY; clone_size: NA; j_call: TRBJ2-7; v_call: TRBV13
cdr3_aa: AWSAWTGLSNQPQH; clone_size: many; j_call: TRBJ1-5; v_call: TRBV30
cdr3_aa: ASSFLTWTDTQY; clone_size: many; j_call: TRBJ2-3; v_call: TRBV11-2
cdr3_aa: AWSSTGEGYT; clone_size: few; j_call: TRBJ1-2; v_call: TRBV30
cdr3_aa: ASSLRGGAYNEQF; clone_size: few; j_call: TRBJ2-1; v_call: TRBV7-2
cdr3_aa: ASSLRRRNEQF; clone_size: NA; j_call: TRBJ2-1; v_call: TRBV7-2
cdr3_aa: ASSLMGSGGDEQY; clone_size: NA; j_call: TRBJ2-7; v_call: TRBV7-2
cdr3_aa: ASSEARLSYEQY; clone_size: many; j_call: TRBJ2-7; v_call: TRBV2
cdr3_aa: ASSLAEADEAF; clone_size: NA; j_call: TRBJ1-1; v_call: TRBV12-3/TRBV12-4
cdr3_aa: ASSPKGRNSPLH; clone_size: many; j_call: TRBJ1-6; v_call: TRBV18
cdr3_aa: ASSLAGGRHEQY; clone_size: medium-sized; j_call: TRBJ2-7; v_call: TRBV7-2
cdr3_aa: ASKVRETQY; clone_size: many; j_call: TRBJ2-5; v_call: TRBV12-3/TRBV12-4
cdr3_aa: ASNFGLQYNEQF; clone_size: many; j_call: TRBJ2-1; v_call: TRBV19
cdr3_aa: ASSLSQTSYEQY; clone_size: few; j_call: TRBJ2-7; v_call: TRBV12-3/TRBV12-4
cdr3_aa: ASSPTDKDTEAF; clone_size: many; j_call: TRBJ1-1; v_call: TRBV18
cdr3_aa: ASSLWGEDEKLF; clone_size: many; j_call: TRBJ1-4; v_call: TRBV7-9
cdr3_aa: ASSFGTGLGKLF; clone_size: few; j_call: TRBJ1-4; v_call: TRBV7-2
cdr3_aa: SVATGNKDIQY; clone_size: many; j_call: TRBJ2-4; v_call: TRBV29-1
cdr3_aa: ARSLGQAGMNTEAF; clone_size: many; j_call: TRBJ1-1; v_call: TRBV7-9
cdr3_aa: ASSHDGQGTDTQY; clone_size: many; j_call: TRBJ2-3; v_call: TRBV3-1
cdr3_aa: ASSYSNQRETQY; clone_size: few; j_call: TRBJ2-5; v_call: TRBV6-5